The sample holds a few counts of the clone carrying this TCR beta chain. Germline lookup yields CDR1 SEHNR and CDR2 FQNEAQ (reference sequence). There are 17 residues in the CDR3. V gave up 1 base and J gave up 5 bases; unmatched junction bases: 10. This sample was included in a study of blood T cells in healthy people across ages. A second about 7 to 12 cycle PCR used barcoded and J-beta primers. TCRdb analysed the 5' RACE reads with MiXCR anew, one entry per CDR3 protein. The profile shows just over 1 million distinct CDR3 sequences, 35% to 50% of them singletons. Whenever a sample was processed, at least 7 million PBMCs were isolated.

Sequenced: blood. The chain employs TRBV7-9 and TRBJ2-7; TRBD2 agrees at 11 bases. This receptor was identified in a woman aged 60-70 years in good health. CDR3 coding DNA: TGTGCCAGCAGCTTAGGCTCACTAGCGGGAGTTTTAAACGAGCAGTACTTC. Translated: CASSLGSLAGVLNEQYF.